This entry describes one TCR beta chain. This entry belongs to a study of blood T cell repertoires in COVID-19. This CDR3 contains 15 residues. V lost 3 bases, J lost 0 bases, and 1 base stayed unmatched. CDR1 is SGHDT, CDR2 YYEEEE, per germline. Sequencing was performed with immunoSEQ multiplex PCR; in TCRdb, only in-frame clones are kept and a portion is missing. In the table there are roughly 300,000 clones, around 92% of which are singletons. This sequence was found in a woman aged 25 to 39 with COVID-19, enrolled during active disease. Sample: peripheral blood. The chain employs TRBV5-6 and TRBJ2-3; TRBD2 aligns across 10 bases. The CDR3 region has the DNA TGTGCCAGCAGCTCACTAGCGGGGAGCACAGATACGCAGTATTTT. Residues: CASSSLAGSTDTQYF.